These 20 T cell receptor beta chains were sequenced from one sample in a study. TCRdb reprocessed the 5' RACE reads with MiXCR, giving one entry per CDR3 protein. The profile shows about 57,000 distinct CDR3 sequences, roughly 28% of them singletons. Sample: tumor-infiltrating memory CD4+ T cells sorted from the breast tumor. Subset: memory CD4+ T cells, CD4+CD45RO+CD25-. These receptors were obtained from a female donor with breast cancer.

For this clonotype: Germline and junction disagree at one end, which may indicate a read error. The V call is TRBV6-5, the J call TRBJ2-5; 7 bases are shared with TRBD1. The CDR3 consists of 14 residues. Germline V gives CDR1 MNHEY, CDR2 SVGAGI. CDR3 loop: CARSYPDRVETQYF. The DNA of the CDR3 is TGTGCCAGAAGTTACCCCGACAGGGTGGAGACCCAGTACTTC.

This clonotype was counted many times. This chain links TRBV28 with TRBJ1-6; TRBD1 matches at 9 bases. CDR3 length: 14 amino acids. The trim removed 8 bases at V and 10 bases at J, leaving 9 bases unmatched. The germline V gene encodes CDR1 MDHEN and CDR2 SYDVKM. CDR3 sequence (DNA): TGTGCCAGCGGGACAGGGACCGATTGGTCACCCCTCCACTTT. Its protein product is CASGTGTDWSPLHF.

This clonotype was observed a few times. This CDR3 fails to terminate in the conserved phenylalanine or tryptophan, so it likely reflects a read error. The rearrangement uses TRBV6-2 or TRBV6-3 and TRBJ1-5, with a possible D match to TRBD1 (5 bases). Germline CDR1 MNHEY, CDR2 SVGEGT. V was shortened by 6 bases and J by 3 bases, with 18 bases between the two germline ends. The length of the CDR3 is 16 residues. CDR3 sequence reads: CASSPGGVGANQPQHL. DNA of the CDR3: TGTGCCAGCAGCCCAGGAGGGGTTGGGGCCAATCAGCCCCAGCATCTT.

The count of this clonotype is one. J is TRBJ2-5 and V is TRBV24-1; D may be TRBD1 or TRBD2 (6 bases each). CDR1 is KGHDR, CDR2 SFDVKD, per germline. The CDR3 contains 16 residues. The V gene lost 5 bases and the J gene lost 0 bases, with 15 bases spanning the gap. CDR3 sequence: CATSAGGTGNQETQYF. For the CDR3, the DNA is TGTGCCACCAGTGCCGGGGGAACAGGGAACCAAGAGACCCAGTACTTC.

The chain couples TRBV24-1 to TRBJ2-4; no clear D. Germline CDR1 reads KGHDR; CDR2 reads SFDVKD. This CDR3 is built from 10 residues. In nucleotides, the CDR3 is TGTCCCGGTAGAATGAACATTCAGTACTTC. This sequence encodes CPGRMNIQYF.

The V call is TRBV5-1, the J call TRBJ2-7, with a tentative D call TRBD2 (5 bases). V gave up 0 bases and J gave up 2 bases, with 12 bases separating them. Germline V gene lookup returns CDR1 SGHRS and CDR2 YFSETQ. This CDR3 region has 15 residues. CDR3 sequence (DNA): TGCGCCAGCAGCTTGGACGGGATCCTGCCCTACGAGCAGTACTTC. This sequence encodes CASSLDGILPYEQYF.

V and J are TRBV5-1 and TRBJ2-7; D perhaps matches TRBD2 (7 bases). This CDR3 has 15 residues. CDR1 SGHRS and CDR2 YFSETQ come from the germline V gene. Trimming took 5 bases from V and 5 from J, leaving 20 bases between them. In nucleotides, the CDR3 is TGCGCCAGCAGAGGGGGGGGAACAGGAGCTAACGAGCAGTACTTC. It is translated as CASRGGGTGANEQYF.

The chain recombines TRBV9 with TRBJ2-3, with D maybe TRBD2 (6 bases). V lost 0 bases and J 4 bases, leaving 12 bases between the germline ends. The CDR3 runs 15 residues. Germline assignment: CDR1 SGDLS and CDR2 YYNGEE. The CDR3 DNA reads TGTGCCAGCAGCGTAGGGGGGGTCCGGGCAGATACGCAGTATTTT. Translating it yields CASSVGGVRADTQYF.

The genes are TRBV7-9 and TRBJ1-2; the D gene is possibly TRBD1 (5 bases). Germline V CDR1 and CDR2: SEHNR, FQNEAQ (reference sequence). The CDR3 spans 13 residues. V was clipped by 3 bases and J by 12 bases, with 17 bases between them. This CDR3 is CASSLGEGDGDTF. The DNA of the CDR3 is TGTGCCAGCAGCTTGGGGGAAGGAGACGGCGACACCTTC.

This clonotype came up a few times. This rearrangement joins TRBV5-1 to TRBJ1-2; 9 bases agree with TRBD1. There are 14 residues in the CDR3. CDR1 and CDR2 (germline): SGHRS, YFSETQ. J gave up 6 bases and V 0 bases, and 3 bases lay outside the gene matches. The CDR3 DNA sequence: TGCGCCAGCAGCTTGGAAGGGACAGGGAATGGCTACACCTTC. Its protein is CASSLEGTGNGYTF.

Only a few counts were recorded for this clonotype. The genes are TRBV4-2 and TRBJ1-3; a weak D match, TRBD1 (5 bases). This CDR3 comprises 15 residues. V was cut by 0 bases and J by 4 bases, with 10 bases left in between. CDR1 and CDR2 from the germline V gene are LGHNA and YNFKEQ. CDR3: CASSQDTGTGNTIYF. CDR3 bases: TGTGCCAGCAGCCAAGACACGGGGACGGGAAACACCATATATTTT.

In this sample, this clonotype turned up a few times. The chain is built from TRBV7-8 and TRBJ2-2, with 8 positions matching TRBD1. This CDR3 has 15 amino acids. Losses at the gene ends were 1 base for V and 5 bases for J; bases not matched to a gene: 3. Per germline, CDR1 SGHVS and CDR2 FQNEAQ. The CDR3 DNA follows: TGTGCCAGCAGCTTAGGACAGGGGTGGACCGGGGAGCTGTTTTTT. It encodes CASSLGQGWTGELFF. Looking up the rest from reference TRBV7-8 and TRBJ2-2 gives the full variable domain: GAGVSQSPRYKVAKRGQDVALRCDPISGHVSLFWYQQALGQGPEFLTYFQNEAQLDKSGLPSDRFFAERPEGSVSTLKIQRTQQEDSAVYLCASSLGQGWTGELFFGEGSRLTVL.

This clonotype was observed a few times. The rearrangement links TRBV24-1 to TRBJ1-2; D remains unclear. Trimming took off 5 bases at V and 3 bases at J, with 6 bases between the two ends. The V gene's germline CDR1 is KGHDR and CDR2 SFDVKD. The CDR3 totals 12 residues. The CDR3 loop reads CATSGMDYGYTF. The CDR3, as DNA: TGTGCCACCAGTGGCATGGACTATGGCTACACCTTC.

The chain has TRBV28 and TRBJ2-7, with no clear D. CDR3 length: 13 amino acids. The V and J ends lost 6 bases and 4 bases respectively, with 13 bases between them. CDR1 is MDHEN, CDR2 SYDVKM, per germline. Here the CDR3 reads CASSLLHPYEQYF. The CDR3 region has the DNA TGTGCCAGCAGCCTTCTCCATCCGTACGAGCAGTACTTC.

The rearrangement links TRBV20-1 to TRBJ2-7; the D gene is possibly TRBD2 (6 bases). This CDR3 contains 14 residues. The ends were cut back, 0 bases at V and 1 base at J, with 10 bases in the middle. CDR1 is DFQATT, CDR2 SNEGSKA, per germline (reference sequence). As DNA, the CDR3 is TGCAGTGCTAGAGATGGGGGAGGTTCCTACGAGCAGTACTTC. It specifies CSARDGGGSYEQYF.

This clonotype occurred a few times. This chain links TRBV5-6 with TRBJ1-3; unclear D gene. CDR1 and CDR2 (germline): SGHDT, YYEEEE. The CDR3 has 14 residues. V lost 6 bases and J 0 bases, leaving 10 bases between the germline ends. The CDR3 nucleotides are TGTGCCAGCATCCGACTTTCCTCTGGAAACACCATATATTTT. Protein sequence: CASIRLSSGNTIYF.

This clonotype has just a few counts. J is TRBJ2-1 and V is TRBV4-3, with D perhaps matching TRBD1 or TRBD2 (6 bases each). With 3 bases removed from V and 8 bases from J, the gap between germline ends came to 14 bases. Per germline, CDR1 LGHNA and CDR2 YSLEER. The CDR3 spans 14 residues. The CDR3 is CASSHLGGGDEQFF. CDR3 bases: TGCGCCAGCAGCCATCTAGGAGGGGGTGATGAGCAGTTCTTC.

This clonotype was seen a handful of times. V gene TRBV7-9 combines with J gene TRBJ2-1; D is ambiguous. V dropped 3 bases and J dropped 6 bases, with 9 bases sitting between them. The CDR3 has 13 residues. CDR1 and CDR2 (germline): SEHNR, FQNEAQ (reference sequence). The CDR3 loop reads CASSFGWLNEQFF. In nucleotides, the CDR3 is TGTGCCAGCAGCTTTGGGTGGCTCAATGAGCAGTTCTTC.

J is TRBJ1-2 and V is TRBV5-1; D might be TRBD1 (5 bases). Trimming cost V 0 bases and J 8 bases, with 17 bases left between them. Germline V gives CDR1 SGHRS, CDR2 YFSETQ. The length of the CDR3 is 15 residues. CDR3 loop: CASSLGQTWGSGYTF. The CDR3 bases are TGCGCCAGCAGCTTGGGACAGACCTGGGGATCCGGCTACACCTTC. The variable domain in full, completed from reference TRBV5-1 and TRBJ1-2, reads KAGVTQTPRYLIKTRGQQVTLSCSPISGHRSVSWYQQTPGQGLQFLFEYFSETQRNKGNFPGRFSGRQFSNSRSEMNVSTLELGDSALYLCASSLGQTWGSGYTFGSGTRLTVV.

The chain employs TRBV7-9 and TRBJ2-1; D uncertain. V lost 11 bases to trimming and J lost 4 bases, with 15 bases between them. The CDR3 has 13 residues. CDR1 and CDR2 (germline): SEHNR, FQNEAQ (reference sequence). Here the CDR3 reads CALPSNSYNEQFF. Written as DNA, the CDR3 is TGTGCCTTGCCGTCGAACTCATACAATGAGCAGTTCTTC. Using reference TRBV7-9 and TRBJ2-1 for the parts outside the CDR3, the full variable domain is DTGVSQNPRHKITKRGQNVTFRCDPISEHNRLYWYRQTLGQGPEFLTYFQNEAQLEKSRLLSDRFSAERPKGSFSTLEIQRTEQGDSAMYLCALPSNSYNEQFFGPGTRLTVL.